What follows describes a single T cell receptor (beta chain). The germline CDR1 and CDR2 sequences are GTSNPN and SVGIG (reference sequence). This CDR3 is built from 16 residues. The V and J ends lost 0 bases and 4 bases respectively, with 19 bases between them. The sample comes from a study of cytotoxic CD8 clonotypes in ibrutinib-treated CLL. The table came from immunoSEQ multiplex PCR; TCRdb's copy has only in-frame clones and leaves some out. Of around 53,000 clones listed, about 54% are singletons. V usage is TRBV30 and J usage is TRBJ2-7, with D possibly being TRBD2 (7 bases). The specimen comprised PBMCs, sampled at disease progression, from a patient treated with ibrutinib. This TCR was sampled from a human donor with chronic lymphocytic leukemia. The CDR3 region has the DNA TGTGCCTGGAGTGTATTGGGGGGGGCCTCGGGATACGAGCAGTACTTC. Residues: CAWSVLGGASGYEQYF.